Below are 5 T cell receptor beta chains sequenced from a single sample in a study of cytomegalovirus exposure and HLA in healthy donors. This PCR relied on a set of 60 Vbeta primers and 13 Jbeta primers. Assay: immunoSEQ multiplex PCR; the TCRdb copy retains only in-frame clones and omits some. The sample has around 44,000 clones, approximately 86% seen once; the top ten hold about 8%. The source material was PBMCs. The receptors were sampled from a woman in her 40s in good health and CMV-seropositive.

The chain employs TRBV30 and TRBJ2-2; D gene unclear. CDR3 length equals 12 residues. Germline V gives CDR1 GTSNPN, CDR2 SVGIG (reference sequence). Trimming pared 3 bases from V and 2 bases from J, leaving 4 bases between. CDR3 nucleotide sequence: TGTGCCTGGAGAACAAACACCGGGGAGCTGTTTTTT. This encodes CAWRTNTGELFF.

V is TRBV7-9 and J is TRBJ2-1, with 11 bases that match TRBD2. With 5 bases clipped from V and 8 bases from J, the junction kept 11 bases outside the gene matches. This CDR3 has 16 residues. Germline assignment: CDR1 SEHNR and CDR2 FQNEAQ (reference sequence). CDR3 protein: CASSTGTSGRGDEQFF. CDR3 in DNA: TGTGCCAGCAGCACCGGGACTAGCGGTAGAGGGGATGAGCAGTTCTTC.

This chain links TRBV19 with TRBJ2-7; D unresolved. The length of the CDR3 is 11 residues. Trimming stripped 4 bases from V and 10 bases from J, with 11 bases between. Germline V gene lookup returns CDR1 LNHDA and CDR2 SQIVND (reference sequence). The CDR3 is CASSSREFQYF. The CDR3 DNA reads TGTGCCAGTAGTAGTCGCGAGTTCCAGTACTTC. The full variable domain, its missing parts supplied by reference TRBV19 and TRBJ2-7, is DGGITQSPKYLFRKEGQNVTLSCEQNLNHDAMYWYRQDPGQGLRLIYYSQIVNDFQKGDIAEGYSVSREKKESFPLTVTSAQKNPTAFYLCASSSREFQYFGPGTRLTVT.

This clone showed up just a few times. This chain uses TRBV15 with TRBJ2-7; 7 nucleotides agree with TRBD2. With 3 bases clipped from V and 0 bases from J, the junction kept 5 bases outside the gene matches. The germline V gene has CDR1 LNHNV and CDR2 YYDKDF (reference sequence). The CDR3 totals 15 residues. CDR3 nucleotides: TGTGCCACCAGCAGTGAGGGCGGGAGCTCCTACGAGCAGTACTTC. Its protein is CATSSEGGSSYEQYF.

This chain uses TRBV29-1 with TRBJ2-3, with 7 bases matching TRBD1. CDR3 length equals 12 residues. Germline lookup yields CDR1 SQVTM and CDR2 ANQGSEA. Germline trimming cut 6 bases from V and 1 base from J; bases unmatched to any gene: 1. The CDR3 here is CSVGTGTDTQYF. The CDR3 region has the DNA TGCAGCGTGGGGACAGGCACAGATACGCAGTATTTT.